This passage covers 20 T cell receptor beta chains from one sample sequenced in a study of blood T cell repertoires in COVID-19. Sequenced by immunoSEQ multiplex PCR; TCRdb stores in-frame clones only, minus some. The top ten hold approximately 2% of the sample, which has a few hundred thousand clones, roughly 90% seen once. Input material: peripheral blood. Receptors originate from a woman in her thirties with COVID-19, enrolled during active disease.

CDR3 in DNA: TGTGCCAGCAGCCAATTCGACTCCCCCTACGAGCAGTACTTC. This sequence encodes CASSQFDSPYEQYF. The chain is built from TRBV7-9 and TRBJ2-7; no clear D gene. Trimming left V 5 bases short and J 2 bases short, with 13 bases between. Germline CDR1 is SEHNR and CDR2 is FQNEAQ (reference sequence). The CDR3 covers 14 residues.

The chain recombines TRBV5-6 with TRBJ1-3, with 7 positions matching TRBD1. Germline CDR1 is SGHDT and CDR2 is YYEEEE. This CDR3 has 17 residues. V gave up 4 bases and J gave up 3 bases; unmatched junction bases: 13. In DNA, the CDR3 is TGTGCCAGCAGCACCCGGACAGGTACAAGATATGGAAACACCATATATTTT. As protein: CASSTRTGTRYGNTIYF.

The V and J genes are TRBV19 and TRBJ1-2; 7 bases match TRBD1. V lost 9 bases to trimming and J lost 8 bases; unmatched junction nucleotides: 27. The CDR3 covers 18 residues. Per germline, CDR1 LNHDA and CDR2 SQIVND (reference sequence). This CDR3 is CASQTQKTGSFFLGGYTF. The CDR3 nucleotides are TGTGCCAGCCAGACACAGAAGACAGGGAGCTTCTTTCTAGGGGGCTACACCTTC.

The chain employs TRBV28 and TRBJ1-6; the D is unclear. V lost 4 bases, J lost 0 bases, and 10 bases lay in between. The germline gives CDR1 MDHEN, CDR2 SYDVKM. The CDR3 sequence is 16 residues long. The CDR3 DNA is TGTGCCAGCAGTTCACGGGGAAGCTCCTATAATTCACCCCTCCACTTT. It codes for CASSSRGSSYNSPLHF.

The CDR3 sequence is CASSKTGTGELFF. In DNA, the CDR3 is TGTGCCAGCAGTAAGACAGGCACCGGGGAGCTGTTTTTT. The chain uses TRBV12-3 or TRBV12-4 and TRBJ2-2; the D gene is possibly TRBD1 (6 bases). The CDR3 spans 13 residues. V was trimmed by 5 bases and J by 4 bases, leaving 8 bases between them.

The genes are TRBV4-2 and TRBJ1-5; no clear D gene. This CDR3 comprises 15 residues. From germline, CDR1 is LGHNA and CDR2 YNFKEQ. V was pared by 3 bases and J by 0 bases, with 9 bases between. CDR3 sequence: CASSQARNSNQPQHF. The DNA of the CDR3 is TGTGCCAGCAGCCAGGCTCGTAATAGCAATCAGCCCCAGCATTTT.

This clone was counted once. V is TRBV5-5 and J is TRBJ2-5, with a tentative D call TRBD2 (6 bases). Germline V gene sequence: CDR1 SGHKS, CDR2 YYEKEE (reference sequence). CDR3 length equals 12 residues. Trimming stripped 4 bases from V and 4 bases from J, with 8 bases between. CDR3 protein: CASSRTIETQYF. CDR3 nucleotides: TGTGCCAGCAGCCGGACTATAGAGACCCAGTACTTC.

The V and J genes are TRBV6-5 and TRBJ2-2, with a weak D call TRBD1 (6 bases). V was clipped by 5 bases and J by 2 bases, with 12 bases between them. The CDR3 has 15 amino acids. Germline CDR1 reads MNHEY; CDR2 reads SVGAGI. The CDR3 nucleotides read TGTGCCAGCAGTAGCAGGGGCCTAAACACCGGGGAGCTGTTTTTT. Protein: CASSSRGLNTGELFF.

This chain connects TRBV19 to TRBJ2-1; D is perhaps TRBD2 (5 bases). V was cut by 5 bases and J by 6 bases, with 8 bases left in between. The CDR3 runs to 12 residues. Germline lookup yields CDR1 LNHDA and CDR2 SQIVND (reference sequence). In nucleotides, the CDR3 is TGTGCCAGTAGTCAACGGGGCAATGAGCAGTTCTTC. Translated, it gives CASSQRGNEQFF. Drawing the rest from reference TRBV19 and TRBJ2-1, the complete variable domain is DGGITQSPKYLFRKEGQNVTLSCEQNLNHDAMYWYRQDPGQGLRLIYYSQIVNDFQKGDIAEGYSVSREKKESFPLTVTSAQKNPTAFYLCASSQRGNEQFFGPGTRLTVL.

This rearrangement joins TRBV20-1 to TRBJ2-1, with TRBD2 identical over 10 bases. J lost 3 bases, V lost 3 bases, and 8 bases had no gene match. The CDR3 runs to 16 residues. Per germline, CDR1 DFQATT and CDR2 SNEGSKA (reference sequence). The CDR3 region is CSASPSERGGYNEQFF. CDR3 DNA: TGCAGTGCTAGTCCCAGCGAGCGGGGGGGCTACAATGAGCAGTTCTTC.

The chain uses TRBV28 and TRBJ1-4; 7 bases map to TRBD1. J was trimmed by 6 bases and V by 6 bases; bases with no gene match: 7. Germline V gives CDR1 MDHEN, CDR2 SYDVKM. This CDR3 region has 14 residues. The CDR3 coding sequence is TGTGCCAGCAGCCCGGGACAGTTGGATGAAAAACTGTTTTTT. It is translated as CASSPGQLDEKLFF.

J is TRBJ1-2 and V is TRBV5-6, with D uncertain. The CDR3 has 15 residues. The ends were cut back, 3 bases at V and 5 bases at J, with 17 bases in the middle. Germline lookup yields CDR1 SGHDT and CDR2 YYEEEE. The CDR3 DNA sequence: TGTGCCAGCAGCTCGGCAGGCCAGTTAGAGTATGGCTACACCTTC. This gives the protein CASSSAGQLEYGYTF.

The chain uses TRBV3-1 (or the pseudogene TRBV3-2) and TRBJ2-5; D gene unclear. CDR3 length: 11 amino acids. Trimming took 6 bases from V and 5 from J, leaving 7 bases between them. Germline values: CDR1 LGHDT, CDR2 YNNKEL (reference sequence). As DNA, the CDR3 is TGTGCCAGCAGGCACGGGGAGACCCAGTACTTC. It translates to CASRHGETQYF.

This rearrangement joins TRBV3-1 (or the pseudogene TRBV3-2) to TRBJ2-4, with 9 bases matching TRBD2. The ends lost 0 bases at V and 1 base at J; junction bases unmatched: 13. This CDR3 is 20 amino acids long. CDR1 is LGHDT and CDR2 is YNNKEL in the germline V gene (reference sequence). For the CDR3, the DNA is TGTGCCAGCAGCCAAGAGTCGTTCGGCGGGGGGGCCTGGGCCAAAAACATTCAGTACTTC. It codes for CASSQESFGGGAWAKNIQYF.

The chain links TRBV5-1 to TRBJ2-3, with a tentative D call TRBD2 (6 bases). This CDR3 has 15 residues. Deletions cut 2 bases from V and 3 bases from J, with 13 bases between. Germline assignment: CDR1 SGHRS and CDR2 YFSETQ. This CDR3 reads CASSFRGVETDTQYF. CDR3 in DNA: TGCGCCAGCAGCTTCCGCGGGGTTGAAACAGATACGCAGTATTTT.

The chain carries TRBV6-6 and TRBJ1-1; D is possibly TRBD1 (6 bases). V was shortened by 2 bases and J by 11 bases, with 12 bases between the two germline ends. Germline loops: CDR1 MNHNY, CDR2 SVGAGI (reference sequence). The CDR3 loop spans 12 amino acids. CDR3 nucleotide sequence: TGTGCCAGCAGTTACACCCAGGGGTGGGCTTTCTTT. This gives the protein CASSYTQGWAFF.

The chain has TRBV2 and TRBJ2-1; 7 bases line up with TRBD2. V was clipped by 4 bases and J by 7 bases; unmatched bases: 10. Germline-derived CDR1 and CDR2 are SNHLY and FYNNEI. This CDR3 has 15 residues. CDR3 DNA sequence: TGTGCCAGCAGTGCTTTGGGGGGGGTAGGAAATGAGCAGTTCTTC. It encodes CASSALGGVGNEQFF.

This chain uses TRBV30 with TRBJ1-4; possibly TRBD1 for D (6 bases). The CDR3 consists of 17 residues. With 2 bases removed from V and 8 bases from J, the gap between germline ends came to 24 bases. CDR1 GTSNPN and CDR2 SVGIG come from the germline V gene (reference sequence). CDR3 sequence: CAWSIRARGTKTEKLFF. The CDR3 DNA reads TGTGCCTGGAGTATAAGGGCTAGAGGGACAAAGACCGAAAAACTGTTTTTT.

The chain carries TRBV28 and TRBJ1-2, with D hard to call. This CDR3 region has 14 residues. Trimming took off 2 bases at V and 1 base at J, with 8 bases between the two ends. Germline-derived CDR1 and CDR2 are MDHEN and SYDVKM. In DNA, the CDR3 is TGTGCCAGCAGTTTAGAAACCGGTAACTATGGCTACACCTTC. Translation: CASSLETGNYGYTF.

This chain uses TRBV2 with TRBJ1-2, with TRBD1 as a possible D gene (5 bases). V was cut by 7 bases and J by 4 bases, with 13 bases left in between. The CDR3 has 13 amino acids. In germline, CDR1 is SNHLY, CDR2 FYNNEI. The CDR3 DNA reads as TGTGCCAGCAATACAGGCATAGCCTATGGCTACACCTTC. Its protein is CASNTGIAYGYTF.